The sequence of this T cell receptor beta chain was determined in a study of blood T cell repertoires in COVID-19. In the source study's methods: Using reference gene primer amplification, nucleated cell counts were estimated. Measured with immunoSEQ multiplex PCR; TCRdb has only the in-frame clones, and not every one. The V and J calls and clone size come from that table; D and trimming were worked out from the DNA. Among 200,000 to 250,000 clones listed, 84% were seen once. Germline V gene data show CDR1 as ENHRY and CDR2 as SYGVKD. The CDR3 consists of 11 residues. Trimming took off 3 bases at V and 8 bases at J, with 5 bases between the two ends.

The V and J genes are TRBV10-3 and TRBJ2-1; D unresolved. Specimen: peripheral blood. This receptor was identified in a woman in her forties or fifties with active or convalescent COVID-19. In DNA form, the CDR3 reads TGTGCCATCAGTGATAGAGATGAGCAGTTCTTC. Translated: CAISDRDEQFF.